The TCR beta chain under discussion was sequenced for a study of control samples from healthy donors and cancer patients. Sequencing used immunoSEQ multiplex PCR; TCRdb keeps in-frame clones, though not all of them. The sample includes about 10,000 clones, under 95% of them seen just once. What was sequenced was PBMCs. The origin of this receptor is a man in his 60s with colorectal cancer.

For the CDR3, the DNA is TGTGCCAGCAGTTTCGGGGGGCCCTACAATGAGCAGTTCTTC. Its protein product is CASSFGGPYNEQFF. This chain joins TRBV27 and TRBJ2-1; D is perhaps TRBD2 (7 bases). Looked up from germline, CDR1 is MNHEY and CDR2 is SMNVEV (reference sequence). The CDR3 sequence is 14 residues long. The V and J ends lost 3 bases and 2 bases respectively, with 8 bases between them.